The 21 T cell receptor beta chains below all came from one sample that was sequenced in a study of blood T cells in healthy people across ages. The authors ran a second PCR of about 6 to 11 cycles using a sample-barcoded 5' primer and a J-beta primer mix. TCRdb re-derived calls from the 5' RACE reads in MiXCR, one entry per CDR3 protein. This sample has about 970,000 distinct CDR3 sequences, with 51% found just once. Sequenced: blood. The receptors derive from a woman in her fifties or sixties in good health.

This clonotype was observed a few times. This CDR3 is CSVVEGGNEQYF. The CDR3 DNA reads TGCAGCGTTGTGGAGGGAGGCAACGAGCAGTACTTC. V and J are TRBV29-1 and TRBJ2-7, with a tentative D call TRBD2 (6 bases). The CDR3 consists of 12 residues. Trimming took 4 bases from V and 5 from J, leaving 12 bases between them. The germline CDR1 and CDR2 sequences are SQVTM and ANQGSEA.

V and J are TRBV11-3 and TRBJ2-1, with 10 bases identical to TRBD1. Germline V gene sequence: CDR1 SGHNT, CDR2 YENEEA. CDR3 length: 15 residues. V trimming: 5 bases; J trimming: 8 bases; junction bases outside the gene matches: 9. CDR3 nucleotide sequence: TGTGCCAGCAGCCTCGGGGGACAGGGGTATGATGAGCAGTTCTTC. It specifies CASSLGGQGYDEQFF.

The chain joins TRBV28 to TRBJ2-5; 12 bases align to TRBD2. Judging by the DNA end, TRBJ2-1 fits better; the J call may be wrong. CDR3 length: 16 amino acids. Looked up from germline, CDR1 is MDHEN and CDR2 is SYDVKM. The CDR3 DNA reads TGTGCCAGCAGTTTATTGCTAGCGGGAGGGGCAGAGACCCAGTTCTTC. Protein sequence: CASSLLLAGGAETQFF.

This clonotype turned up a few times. This CDR3 is CSVARGTVAYEQYF. The CDR3 DNA is TGCAGCGTCGCAAGAGGGACAGTAGCCTACGAGCAGTACTTC. The chain employs TRBV29-1 and TRBJ2-7, with 7 positions matching TRBD1. The ends lost 6 bases at V and 2 bases at J; junction bases unmatched: 10. The germline V gene has CDR1 SQVTM and CDR2 ANQGSEA. The CDR3 has 14 residues.

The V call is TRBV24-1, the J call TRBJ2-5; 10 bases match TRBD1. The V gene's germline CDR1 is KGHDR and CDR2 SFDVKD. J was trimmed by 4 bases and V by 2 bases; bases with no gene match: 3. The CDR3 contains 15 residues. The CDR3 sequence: CATSDWGQGSETQYF. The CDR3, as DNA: TGTGCCACCAGTGATTGGGGACAGGGGTCAGAGACCCAGTACTTC.

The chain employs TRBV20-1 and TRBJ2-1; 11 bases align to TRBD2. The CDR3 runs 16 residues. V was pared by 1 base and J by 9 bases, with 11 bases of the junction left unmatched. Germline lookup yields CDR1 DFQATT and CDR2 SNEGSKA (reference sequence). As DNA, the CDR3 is TGCAGTGCTAGAGCCCCCTTAGCGGGAGGGCCGGGTGAGCAGTTCTTC. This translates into CSARAPLAGGPGEQFF.

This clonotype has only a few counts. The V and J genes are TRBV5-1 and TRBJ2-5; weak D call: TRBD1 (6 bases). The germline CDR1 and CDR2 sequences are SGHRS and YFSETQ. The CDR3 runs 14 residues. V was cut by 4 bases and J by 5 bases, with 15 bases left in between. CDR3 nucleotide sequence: TGCGCCAGCAGCAGGGGGACGGTTTATGAGACCCAGTACTTC. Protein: CASSRGTVYETQYF.

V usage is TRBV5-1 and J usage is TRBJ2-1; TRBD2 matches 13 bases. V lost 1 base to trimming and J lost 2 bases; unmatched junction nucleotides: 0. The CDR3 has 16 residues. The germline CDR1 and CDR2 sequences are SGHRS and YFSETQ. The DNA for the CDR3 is TGCGCCAGCAGCTTGACTAGCGGGAGGGCCTACAATGAGCAGTTCTTC. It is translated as CASSLTSGRAYNEQFF.

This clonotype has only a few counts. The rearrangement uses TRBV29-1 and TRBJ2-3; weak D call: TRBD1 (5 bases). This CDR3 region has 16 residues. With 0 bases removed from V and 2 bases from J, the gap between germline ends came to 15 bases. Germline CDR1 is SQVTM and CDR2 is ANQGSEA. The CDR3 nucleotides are TGCAGCGTTGAAGATGAGCAGGGTGGGGACACAGATACGCAGTATTTT. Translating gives CSVEDEQGGDTDTQYF.

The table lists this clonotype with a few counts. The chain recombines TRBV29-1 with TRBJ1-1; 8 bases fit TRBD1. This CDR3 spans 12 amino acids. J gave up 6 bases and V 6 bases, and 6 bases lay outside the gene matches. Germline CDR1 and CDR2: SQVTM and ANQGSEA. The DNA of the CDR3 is TGCAGCGTCGACAGGGGTGGGTCTGAAGCTTTCTTT. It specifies CSVDRGGSEAFF.

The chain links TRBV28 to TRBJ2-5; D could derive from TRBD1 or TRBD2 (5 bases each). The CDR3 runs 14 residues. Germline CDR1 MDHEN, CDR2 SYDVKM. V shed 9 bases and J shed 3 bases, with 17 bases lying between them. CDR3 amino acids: CASHRGGGKETQYF. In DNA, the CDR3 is TGTGCCAGTCATAGAGGTGGGGGAAAAGAGACCCAGTACTTC. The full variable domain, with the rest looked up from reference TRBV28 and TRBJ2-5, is DVKVTQSSRYLVKRTGEKVFLECVQDMDHENMFWYRQDPGLGLRLIYFSYDVKMKEKGDIPEGYSVSREKKERFSLILESASTNQTSMYLCASHRGGGKETQYFGPGTRLLVL.

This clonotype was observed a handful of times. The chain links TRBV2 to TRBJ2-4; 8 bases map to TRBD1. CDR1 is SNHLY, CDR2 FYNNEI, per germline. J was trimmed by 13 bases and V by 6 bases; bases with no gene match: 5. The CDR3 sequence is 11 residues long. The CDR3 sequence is CASSSTGGQYF. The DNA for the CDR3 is TGTGCCAGCAGCTCAACAGGGGGGCAGTACTTC.

The CDR3 here is CASKGQGHTEAFF. In nucleotides, the CDR3 is TGTGCCAGCAAAGGACAGGGTCACACTGAAGCTTTCTTT. The rearrangement links TRBV6-6 to TRBJ1-1; TRBD1 matches 8 bases. The CDR3 length is 13 residues. Germline trimming cut 7 bases from V and 3 bases from J; bases unmatched to any gene: 4. The germline gives CDR1 MNHNY, CDR2 SVGAGI (reference sequence).

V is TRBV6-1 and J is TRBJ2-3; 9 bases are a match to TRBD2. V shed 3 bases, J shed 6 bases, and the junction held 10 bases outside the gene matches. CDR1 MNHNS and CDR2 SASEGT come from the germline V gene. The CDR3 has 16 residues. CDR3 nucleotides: TGTGCCAGCAGTGACAAAAGCGGGAGGCGTGGGGATACGCAGTATTTT. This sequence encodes CASSDKSGRRGDTQYF.

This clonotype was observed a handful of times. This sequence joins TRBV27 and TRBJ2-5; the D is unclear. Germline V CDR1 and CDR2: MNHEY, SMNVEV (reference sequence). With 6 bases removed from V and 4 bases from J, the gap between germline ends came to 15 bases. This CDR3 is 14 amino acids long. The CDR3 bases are TGTGCCAGCAGGAAGCAGACACAACGAGAGACCCAGTACTTC. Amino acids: CASRKQTQRETQYF.

CDR3 sequence (DNA): TGTGCCAGCAGCTTACGTTCAGCGGGTACAGATACGCAGTATTTT. It is translated as CASSLRSAGTDTQYF. The rearrangement links TRBV7-9 to TRBJ2-3; maybe TRBD2 (6 bases). In germline, CDR1 is SEHNR, CDR2 FQNEAQ (reference sequence). The CDR3 spans 15 residues. V lost 2 bases and J 3 bases, leaving 12 bases between the germline ends.

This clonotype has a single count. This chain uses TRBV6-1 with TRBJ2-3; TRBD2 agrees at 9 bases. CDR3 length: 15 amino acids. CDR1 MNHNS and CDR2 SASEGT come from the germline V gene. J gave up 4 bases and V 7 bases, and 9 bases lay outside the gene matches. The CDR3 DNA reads TGTGCCAGCAAGAGAATAGCGGGAGCGGCAGATACGCAGTATTTT. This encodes CASKRIAGAADTQYF.

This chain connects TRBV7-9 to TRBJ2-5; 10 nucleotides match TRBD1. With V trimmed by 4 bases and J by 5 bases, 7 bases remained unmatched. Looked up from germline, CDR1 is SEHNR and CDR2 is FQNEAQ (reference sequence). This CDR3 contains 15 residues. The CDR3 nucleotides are TGTGCCAGCAGCTCGGACAGGGGGGCCGGCGAGACCCAGTACTTC. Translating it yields CASSSDRGAGETQYF.

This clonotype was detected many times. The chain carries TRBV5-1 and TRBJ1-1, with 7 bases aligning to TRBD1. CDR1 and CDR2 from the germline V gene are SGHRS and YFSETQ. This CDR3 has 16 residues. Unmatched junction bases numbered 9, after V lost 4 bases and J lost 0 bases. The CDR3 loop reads CASSPGQRLMNTEAFF. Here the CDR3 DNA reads TGCGCCAGCAGCCCGGGACAGCGTCTGATGAACACTGAAGCTTTCTTT.

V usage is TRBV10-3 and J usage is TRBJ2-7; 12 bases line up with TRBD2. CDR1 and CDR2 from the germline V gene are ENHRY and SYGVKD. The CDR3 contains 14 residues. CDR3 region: CADLAGGPPHEQYF. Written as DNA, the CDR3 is TGTGCTGACCTAGCGGGAGGGCCTCCCCACGAGCAGTACTTC.

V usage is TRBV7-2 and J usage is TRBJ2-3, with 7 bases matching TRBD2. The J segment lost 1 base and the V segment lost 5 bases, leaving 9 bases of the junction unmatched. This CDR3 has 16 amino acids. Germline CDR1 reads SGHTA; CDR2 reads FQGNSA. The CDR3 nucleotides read TGTGCCAGCAGCCCCCCCGGCGGGAGTGGCACAGATACGCAGTATTTT. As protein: CASSPPGGSGTDTQYF.